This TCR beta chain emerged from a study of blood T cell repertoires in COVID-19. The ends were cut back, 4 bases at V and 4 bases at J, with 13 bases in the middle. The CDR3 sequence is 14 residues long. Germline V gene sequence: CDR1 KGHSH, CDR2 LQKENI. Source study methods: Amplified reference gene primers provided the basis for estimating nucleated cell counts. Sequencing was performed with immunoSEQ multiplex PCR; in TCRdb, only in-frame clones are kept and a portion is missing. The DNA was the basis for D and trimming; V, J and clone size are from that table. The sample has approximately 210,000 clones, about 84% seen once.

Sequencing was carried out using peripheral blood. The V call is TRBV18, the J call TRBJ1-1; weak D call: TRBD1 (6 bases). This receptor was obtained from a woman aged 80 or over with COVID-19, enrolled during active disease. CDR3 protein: CASSQQGMFTEAFF. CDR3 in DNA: TGTGCCAGCTCACAACAGGGTATGTTCACTGAAGCTTTCTTT.